The 10 T cell receptor beta chains listed next were all sequenced from one sample in a study of blood T cell repertoires in COVID-19. Profiled with immunoSEQ multiplex PCR; TCRdb holds only in-frame clones, not every one. Seen here are about 360,000 clones, roughly 88% observed once, and the top ten hold roughly 2%. The sequenced sample was PBMCs or T cells enriched from blood (not recorded which). The receptors here all came from a middle-aged woman with acute COVID-19.

The sample holds a few counts of this clone. V usage is TRBV29-1 and J usage is TRBJ1-3; D remains unclear. The CDR3 consists of 12 residues. Germline values: CDR1 SQVTM, CDR2 ANQGSEA. The V end lost 4 bases, the J end lost 0 bases, and 4 bases lay between the germline ends. The CDR3 coding sequence is TGCAGCGTTGTTAGCTCTGGAAACACCATATATTTT. It specifies CSVVSSGNTIYF. Full variable domain (outside the CDR3, taken from reference TRBV29-1 and TRBJ1-3): SAVISQKPSRDICQRGTSLTIQCQVDSQVTMMFWYRQQPGQSLTLIATANQGSEATYESGFVIDKFPISRPNLTFSTLTVSNMSPEDSSIYLCSVVSSGNTIYFGEGSWLTVV.

The rearrangement joins TRBV3-1 (or the pseudogene TRBV3-2) to TRBJ2-1; the match to TRBD1 covers 9 bases. Germline V gene sequence: CDR1 LGHDT, CDR2 YNNKEL (reference sequence). The CDR3 spans 15 residues. Losses at the gene ends were 4 bases for V and 6 bases for J; bases not matched to a gene: 7. The CDR3 here is CASSLWTGAANEQFF. The DNA for the CDR3 is TGTGCCAGCAGCCTATGGACAGGGGCGGCCAATGAGCAGTTCTTC.

The gene calls are TRBV18 and TRBJ2-5; 7 bases agree with TRBD1. The germline gives CDR1 KGHSH, CDR2 LQKENI. The CDR3 runs 14 residues. The J segment lost 7 bases and the V segment lost 3 bases, leaving 8 bases of the junction unmatched. The CDR3 DNA follows: TGTGCCAGCTCACCGAAAGGACAGGCGGGGACCCAGTACTTC. It encodes CASSPKGQAGTQYF.

The rearrangement uses TRBV19 and TRBJ2-6, with TRBD2 matching over 7 bases. The V gene end was trimmed by 7 bases and the J gene end by 4 bases; junction bases not matched to a gene: 10. The CDR3 contains 16 residues. The germline V gene encodes CDR1 LNHDA and CDR2 SQIVND (reference sequence). CDR3 nucleotides: TGTGCCAGTAAAGGGCCGGGGGGACCCGGGGCCAACGTCCTGACTTTC. Its protein is CASKGPGGPGANVLTF.

The chain combines TRBV6-1 with TRBJ1-2, with D maybe TRBD1 (5 bases). Germline V lookup: CDR1 MNHNS, CDR2 SASEGT. The CDR3 is made up of 15 amino acids. V was trimmed by 1 base and J by 4 bases, leaving 13 bases between them. The DNA for the CDR3 is TGTGCCAGCAGTGAAGAAAGAAGGGGACTCTATGGCTACACCTTC. Translating it yields CASSEERRGLYGYTF.

The count of this clone is one. The chain employs TRBV4-1 and TRBJ1-5; TRBD1 matches 9 bases. The CDR3 sequence is 14 residues long. Germline V CDR1 and CDR2: MGHRA, YSYEKL. V gave up 4 bases and J gave up 4 bases; unmatched junction bases: 2. This CDR3 reads CASSPDRGNQPQHF. For the CDR3, the DNA is TGCGCCAGCAGCCCGGACAGGGGAAATCAGCCCCAGCATTTT.

The chain is built from TRBV3-1 (or the pseudogene TRBV3-2) and TRBJ2-7; the D is unclear. This CDR3 region has 13 residues. Germline-derived CDR1 and CDR2 are LGHDT and YNNKEL (reference sequence). V was clipped by 3 bases and J by 1 base, with 7 bases between them. The CDR3 is CASSHQASYEQYF. The CDR3 DNA reads as TGTGCCAGCAGCCATCAGGCGTCCTACGAGCAGTACTTC.

The chain uses TRBV3-1 (or the pseudogene TRBV3-2) and TRBJ2-5; maybe TRBD2 (5 bases). Germline CDR1 reads LGHDT; CDR2 reads YNNKEL (reference sequence). V dropped 3 bases and J dropped 0 bases, with 14 bases sitting between them. The CDR3 has 16 residues. The CDR3 protein is CASSHTLGEYQETQYF. As DNA, the CDR3 is TGTGCCAGCAGCCATACCCTTGGGGAGTACCAAGAGACCCAGTACTTC.

V is TRBV7-2 and J is TRBJ1-2; D gene ambiguous. Looked up from germline, CDR1 is SGHTA and CDR2 is FQGNSA. Trimming pared 5 bases from V and 4 bases from J, leaving 26 bases between. The CDR3 covers 18 residues. CDR3 DNA: TGTGCCAGCAGCCTTACACCGGGTCCCTTCGACTTTTCCTATGGCTACACCTTC. This encodes CASSLTPGPFDFSYGYTF.

This chain uses TRBV5-4 with TRBJ1-1; D not resolved. Trimming pared 3 bases from V and 5 bases from J, leaving 8 bases between. CDR3 length equals 12 residues. Germline V CDR1 and CDR2: SGHNT, YYREEE (reference sequence). The CDR3 coding sequence is TGTGCCAGCAGCTACAGTGGGACTGAAGCTTTCTTT. Protein product: CASSYSGTEAFF.